A selection of T cell receptor beta chains follows, all from one sample in a study of blood T cell repertoires in COVID-19. Assay used: immunoSEQ multiplex PCR; TCRdb lists only in-frame clones, some missing. This sample has roughly 190,000 clones, with 84% found just once. Sequencing used peripheral blood. These receptors were taken from a woman between 65 and 79 years old with COVID-19, enrolled during active disease. Both conserved end residues are part of each CDR3. D genes are given only for firm matches. Size is stated for part of the rows, as once, few or many counts, or as a class when the clone is expanded.

len | d_gene | j_gene | abundance | v_gene | CDR3nt | CDR3aa
13 | NA | TRBJ2-1 | NA | TRBV28 | TGTGCCAGCACCTCGGTCTCGTACAATGAGCAGTTCTTC | CASTSVSYNEQFF
16 | NA | TRBJ2-4 | NA | TRBV28 | TGTGCCAGCAGTGATGGGGCCAGAGCAGCCAAAAACATTCAGTACTTC | CASSDGARAAKNIQYF
15 | NA | TRBJ1-4 | once | TRBV6-5 | TGTGCCAGCAGTAGACCAGGGGTAACTAATGAAAAACTGTTTTTT | CASSRPGVTNEKLFF
18 | TRBD2 | TRBJ2-5 | NA | TRBV4-2 | TGTGCCAGCAGCCAAGATGGTGGAGCGGGAGGCCGAAGGGAGACCCAGTACTTC | CASSQDGGAGGRRETQYF
13 | TRBD1 | TRBJ1-1 | NA | TRBV27 | TGTGCCAGCCTCGGACAGGTGAACACTGAAGCTTTCTTT | CASLGQVNTEAFF
14 | NA | TRBJ2-1 | NA | TRBV7-9 | TGTGCCAGCAGCCTGGTCCAGGCCGAGACAGAGCAGTTCTTC | CASSLVQAETEQFF
15 | NA | TRBJ2-3 | NA | TRBV7-2 | TGTGCCAGCAGCTTACGTGGGGCTAGCACAGATACGCAGTATTTT | CASSLRGASTDTQYF
14 | NA | TRBJ1-1 | NA | TRBV7-2 | TGTGCCAGCAGCTCTCGTAGACAGTACACTGAAGCTTTCTTT | CASSSRRQYTEAFF
15 | NA | TRBJ2-1 | NA | TRBV7-2 | TGTGCCAGCAGCTTAGGTCGGGGAACCTACAATGAGCAGTTCTTC | CASSLGRGTYNEQFF
13 | NA | TRBJ1-5 | few | TRBV13 | TGTGCCAGCAGCTTAGACAGAAGACAGCCCCAGCATTTT | CASSLDRRQPQHF
14 | TRBD1 | TRBJ1-6 | NA | TRBV9 | TGTGCCAGCAGCTTGGGACAGGGCCTCTCACCCCTCCACTTT | CASSLGQGLSPLHF
16 | TRBD1 | TRBJ2-5 | NA | TRBV5-1 | TGCGCCAGCAGCTTGGCCCCTGACAGGGTAGCGGAGACCCAGTACTTC | CASSLAPDRVAETQYF
17 | TRBD2 | TRBJ2-1 | NA | TRBV18 | TGTGCCAGCTCACCACAGGGACTCGGAACTAGCGGGGGCCTCCAGTTCTTC | CASSPQGLGTSGGLQFF
12 | NA | TRBJ1-1 | NA | TRBV12-3/TRBV12-4 | TGTGCCAGCAGTCGAGCGGGGGCTGAAGCTTTCTTT | CASSRAGAEAFF
12 | NA | TRBJ2-3 | NA | TRBV6-5 | TGTGCCAGCAGCCTCGAGGGAGATACGCAGTATTTT | CASSLEGDTQYF
12 | NA | TRBJ1-5 | NA | TRBV28 | TGTGCCAGCAGTTTAGAGGATCAGCCCCAGCATTTT | CASSLEDQPQHF
16 | TRBD2 | TRBJ2-7 | NA | TRBV3-1/TRBV3-2 | TGTGCCAGCAGCCAAGATAGCGGGAGGGCCCCCTACGAGCAGTACTTC | CASSQDSGRAPYEQYF
15 | TRBD2 | TRBJ2-1 | few | TRBV18 | TGTGCCAGCTCACCACCCAGACTAGCGGGGGCTGAGCAGTTCTTC | CASSPPRLAGAEQFF
14 | NA | TRBJ1-2 | NA | TRBV21-1 | TGTGCCGGCAACTGGACAGGGTGGGCCTATGGCTACACCTTC | CAGNWTGWAYGYTF
15 | TRBD1 | TRBJ1-1 | NA | TRBV14 | TGTGCCAGCAGCCTTAGGACAGGGCGATATACTGAAGCTTTCTTT | CASSLRTGRYTEAFF
13 | NA | TRBJ1-3 | NA | TRBV3-1/TRBV3-2 | TGTGCCAGCAGCCAAGGCGCTGGAAACACCATATATTTT | CASSQGAGNTIYF
14 | NA | TRBJ1-1 | NA | TRBV10-3 | TGTGCCATCAGTGAGTTGGGCATGGACACTGAAGCTTTCTTT | CAISELGMDTEAFF
14 | NA | TRBJ1-1 | once | TRBV28 | TGTGCCAGCAGTTCCCAGGGATGGAACACTGAAGCTTTCTTT | CASSSQGWNTEAFF
14 | TRBD1 | TRBJ1-1 | NA | TRBV6-5 | TGTGCCAGCAGTCCTAGACAGGGATGGACTGAAGCTTTCTTT | CASSPRQGWTEAFF
14 | TRBD1 | TRBJ2-7 | NA | TRBV18 | TGTGCCAGCTCACCGAACAGGGGAACCGGCGAGCAGTACTTC | CASSPNRGTGEQYF
13 | NA | TRBJ2-3 | NA | TRBV14 | TGTGCCAGCAGCTCTCCGGGCACAGATACGCAGTATTTT | CASSSPGTDTQYF